This T cell receptor beta chain was recorded in a study of cytomegalovirus exposure and HLA in healthy donors. The PCR employed 60 Vbeta primers together with 13 Jbeta primers. Libraries were prepared by immunoSEQ multiplex PCR; TCRdb keeps only in-frame clonotypes and omits some of them. The sample has 100,000 to 150,000 clones, 70% to 80% seen once. For this clone: The antigen is unknown.

J gave up 5 bases and V 2 bases, and 7 bases lay outside the gene matches. Per germline, CDR1 MGHRA and CDR2 YSYEKL. The CDR3 contains 18 residues. Study observations and caveats: Upon later analysis, HLA-associated TCR beta chains proved more clonally expanded than other, equally common chains.

The TCR sequence derives from a female donor in good health and CMV-seronegative. V is TRBV4-1 and J is TRBJ2-1, with 15 bases that match TRBD2. Sequences were obtained from PBMCs. The CDR3 here is CASSQTRGLAGGDNEQFF. CDR3 nucleotide sequence: TGCGCCAGCAGCCAAACCAGAGGACTAGCGGGAGGGGACAATGAGCAGTTCTTC.